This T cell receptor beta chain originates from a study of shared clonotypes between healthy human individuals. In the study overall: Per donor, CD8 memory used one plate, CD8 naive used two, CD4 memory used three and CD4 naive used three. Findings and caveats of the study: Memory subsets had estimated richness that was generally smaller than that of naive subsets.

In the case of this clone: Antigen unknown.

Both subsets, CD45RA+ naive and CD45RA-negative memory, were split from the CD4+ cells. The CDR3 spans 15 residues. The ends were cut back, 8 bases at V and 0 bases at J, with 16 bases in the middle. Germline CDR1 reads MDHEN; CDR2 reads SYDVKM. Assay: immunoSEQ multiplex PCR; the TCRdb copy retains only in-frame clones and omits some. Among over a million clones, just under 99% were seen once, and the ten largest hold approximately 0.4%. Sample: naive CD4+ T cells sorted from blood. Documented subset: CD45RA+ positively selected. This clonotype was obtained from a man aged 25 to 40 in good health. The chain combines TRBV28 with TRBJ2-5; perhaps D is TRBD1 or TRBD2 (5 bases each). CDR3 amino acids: CASSGSRLYQETQYF. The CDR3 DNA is TGTGCCAGCTCAGGGAGCAGACTATACCAAGAGACCCAGTACTTC.